The clone carrying this T cell receptor beta chain was found many times. Germline CDR1 MGHDK, CDR2 SYGVNS. Trimming took off 3 bases at V and 0 bases at J, with 16 bases between the two ends. The CDR3 has 17 residues. The sample is drawn from a study of shared clonotypes between healthy human individuals. Profiled with immunoSEQ multiplex PCR; TCRdb holds only in-frame clones, not every one. The profile covers around 500,000 clones, with around 79% appearing a single time and 13% taken by the ten largest. The TCR sequence derives from a woman aged 40 to 50 in good health. Some clones in this sample may be carry-over from other donors' samples. The chain couples TRBV25-1 to TRBJ2-3; D gene unclear. Sequencing was done on a sample of PBMCs. CDR3 amino acids: CASSDNWGTASTDTQYF. The DNA of the CDR3 is TGTGCCAGCAGTGATAACTGGGGTACTGCTAGCACAGATACGCAGTATTTT.